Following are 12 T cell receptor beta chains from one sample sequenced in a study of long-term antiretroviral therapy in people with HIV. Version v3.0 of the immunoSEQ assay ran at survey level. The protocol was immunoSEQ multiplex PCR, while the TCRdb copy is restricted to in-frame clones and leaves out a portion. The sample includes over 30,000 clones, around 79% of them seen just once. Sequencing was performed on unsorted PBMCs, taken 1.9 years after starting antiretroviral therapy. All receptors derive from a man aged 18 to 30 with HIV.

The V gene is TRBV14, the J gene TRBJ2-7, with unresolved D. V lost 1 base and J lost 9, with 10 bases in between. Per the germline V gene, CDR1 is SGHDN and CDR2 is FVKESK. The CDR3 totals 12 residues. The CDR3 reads CASSQGTLWQYF. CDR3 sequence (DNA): TGTGCCAGCAGCCAAGGGACCTTGTGGCAGTACTTC.

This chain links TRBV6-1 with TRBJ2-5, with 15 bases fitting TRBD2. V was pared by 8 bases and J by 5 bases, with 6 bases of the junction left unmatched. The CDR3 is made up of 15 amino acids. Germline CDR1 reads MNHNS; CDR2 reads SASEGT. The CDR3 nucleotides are TGTGCCAGCGGGGGACTAGCGGGGGGCGAGGAGACCCAGTACTTC. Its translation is CASGGLAGGEETQYF.

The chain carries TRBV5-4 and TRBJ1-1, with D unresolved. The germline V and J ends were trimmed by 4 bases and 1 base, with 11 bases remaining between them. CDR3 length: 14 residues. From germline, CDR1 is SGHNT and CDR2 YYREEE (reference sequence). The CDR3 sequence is CASSERLGNTEAFF. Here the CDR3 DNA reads TGTGCCAGCAGCGAACGCCTGGGGAACACTGAAGCTTTCTTT.

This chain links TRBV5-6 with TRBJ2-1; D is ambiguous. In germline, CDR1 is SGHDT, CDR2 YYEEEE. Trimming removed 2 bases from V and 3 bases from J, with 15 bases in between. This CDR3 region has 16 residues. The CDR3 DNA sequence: TGTGCCAGCAGCTTATTCGGAGCCGCGGACTACAATGAGCAGTTCTTC. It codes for CASSLFGAADYNEQFF.

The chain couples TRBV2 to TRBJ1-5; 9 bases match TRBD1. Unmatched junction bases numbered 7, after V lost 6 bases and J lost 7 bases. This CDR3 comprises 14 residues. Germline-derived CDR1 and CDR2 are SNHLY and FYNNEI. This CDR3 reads CASSLGQGFQPQHF. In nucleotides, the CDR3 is TGTGCCAGCAGCCTCGGACAGGGGTTCCAGCCCCAGCATTTT.

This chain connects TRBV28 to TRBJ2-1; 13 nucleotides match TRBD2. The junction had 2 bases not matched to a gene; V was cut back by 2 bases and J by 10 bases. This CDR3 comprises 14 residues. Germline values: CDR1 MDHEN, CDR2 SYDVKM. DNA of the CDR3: TGTGCCAGCAGTTTAGGACTAGCGGGGGAAGAGCAGTTCTTC. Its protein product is CASSLGLAGEEQFF.

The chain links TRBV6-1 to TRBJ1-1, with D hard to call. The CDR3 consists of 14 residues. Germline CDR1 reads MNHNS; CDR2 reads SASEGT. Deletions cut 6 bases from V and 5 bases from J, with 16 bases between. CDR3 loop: CASSLEFLGTEAFF. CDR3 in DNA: TGTGCCAGCAGCCTCGAATTTCTGGGAACTGAAGCTTTCTTT.

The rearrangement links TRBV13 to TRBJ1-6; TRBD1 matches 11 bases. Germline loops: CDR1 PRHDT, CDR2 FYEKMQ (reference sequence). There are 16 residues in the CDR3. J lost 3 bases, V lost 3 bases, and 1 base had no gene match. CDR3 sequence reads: CASSLGTGGYNSPLHF. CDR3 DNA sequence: TGTGCCAGCAGCTTGGGGACAGGGGGCTATAATTCACCCCTCCACTTT.

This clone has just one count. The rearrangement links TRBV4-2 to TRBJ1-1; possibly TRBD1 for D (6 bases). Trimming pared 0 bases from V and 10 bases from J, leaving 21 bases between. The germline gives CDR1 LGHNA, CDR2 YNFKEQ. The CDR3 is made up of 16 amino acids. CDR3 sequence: CASSQEPGEGGGIAFF. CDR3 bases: TGTGCCAGCAGCCAAGAGCCAGGGGAAGGGGGGGGTATAGCTTTCTTT.

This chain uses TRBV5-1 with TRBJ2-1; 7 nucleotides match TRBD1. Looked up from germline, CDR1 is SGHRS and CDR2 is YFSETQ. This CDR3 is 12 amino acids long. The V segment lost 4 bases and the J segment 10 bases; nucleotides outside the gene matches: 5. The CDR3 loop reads CASSQGDEEQFF. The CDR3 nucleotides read TGCGCCAGCAGCCAGGGGGATGAGGAGCAGTTCTTC.

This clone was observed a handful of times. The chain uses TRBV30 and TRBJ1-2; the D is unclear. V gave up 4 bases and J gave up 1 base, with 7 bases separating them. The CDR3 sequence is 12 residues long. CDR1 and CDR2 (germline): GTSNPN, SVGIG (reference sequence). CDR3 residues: CAWTNNNYGYTF. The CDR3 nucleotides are TGTGCCTGGACCAACAATAACTATGGCTACACCTTC.

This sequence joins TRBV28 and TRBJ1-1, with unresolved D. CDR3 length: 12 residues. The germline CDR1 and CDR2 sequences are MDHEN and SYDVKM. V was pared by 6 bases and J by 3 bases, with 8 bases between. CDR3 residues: CASRESDTEAFF. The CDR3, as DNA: TGTGCCAGCAGGGAGAGTGACACTGAAGCTTTCTTT.